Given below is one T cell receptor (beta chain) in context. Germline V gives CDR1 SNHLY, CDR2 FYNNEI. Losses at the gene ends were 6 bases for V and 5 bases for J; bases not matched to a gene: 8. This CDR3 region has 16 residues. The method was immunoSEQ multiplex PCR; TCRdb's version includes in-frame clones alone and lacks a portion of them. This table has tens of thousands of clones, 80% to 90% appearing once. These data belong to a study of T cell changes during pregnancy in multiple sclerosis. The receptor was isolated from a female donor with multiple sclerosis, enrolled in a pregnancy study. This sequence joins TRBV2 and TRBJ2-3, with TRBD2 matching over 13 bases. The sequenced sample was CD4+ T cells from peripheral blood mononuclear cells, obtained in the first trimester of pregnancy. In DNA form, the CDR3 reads TGTGCCAGCAGCTCAACTAGCGGGGGGGCTATAGATACGCAGTATTTT. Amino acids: CASSSTSGGAIDTQYF.